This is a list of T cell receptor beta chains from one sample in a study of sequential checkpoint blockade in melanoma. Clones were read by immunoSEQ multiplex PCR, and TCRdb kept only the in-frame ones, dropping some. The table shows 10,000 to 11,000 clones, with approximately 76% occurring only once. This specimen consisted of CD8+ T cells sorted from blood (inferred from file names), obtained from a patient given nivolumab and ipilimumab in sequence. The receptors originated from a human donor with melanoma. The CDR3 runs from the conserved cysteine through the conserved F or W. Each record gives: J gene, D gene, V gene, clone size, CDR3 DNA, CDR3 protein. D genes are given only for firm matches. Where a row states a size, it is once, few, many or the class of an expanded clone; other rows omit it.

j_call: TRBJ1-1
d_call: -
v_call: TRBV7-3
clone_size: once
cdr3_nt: TGTGCCAGCAGCTTAAACGTTGGGCCCCTGAACACTGAAGCTTTCTTT
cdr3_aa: CASSLNVGPLNTEAFF

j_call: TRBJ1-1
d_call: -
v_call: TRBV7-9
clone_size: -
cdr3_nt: TGTGCCAGCAGCAAGACTGTTGAAGCTTTCTTT
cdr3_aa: CASSKTVEAFF

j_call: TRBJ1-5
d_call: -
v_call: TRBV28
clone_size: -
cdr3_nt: TGTGCCAGCAGTTTACTCTGGGGGGGCACGGGGCCCCAGCATTTT
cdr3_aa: CASSLLWGGTGPQHF

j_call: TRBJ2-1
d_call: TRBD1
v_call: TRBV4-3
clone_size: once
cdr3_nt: TGCGCCAGCAGCCCCCAACCTCCGGGACAGGGCTACAATGAGCAGTTCTTC
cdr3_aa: CASSPQPPGQGYNEQFF

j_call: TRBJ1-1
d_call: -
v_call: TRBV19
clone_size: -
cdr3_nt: TGTGCCAGTAAGCCTTTACTCTACACTGAAGCTTTCTTT
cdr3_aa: CASKPLLYTEAFF

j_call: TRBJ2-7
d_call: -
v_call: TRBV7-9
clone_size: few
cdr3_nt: TGTGCCAGCAGCTTAGGAGGGGGTTACGAGCAGTACTTC
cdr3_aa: CASSLGGGYEQYF

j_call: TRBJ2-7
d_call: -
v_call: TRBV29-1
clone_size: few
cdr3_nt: TGCAGCGTTGTATCAGGGGCCCACGAGCAGTACTTC
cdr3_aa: CSVVSGAHEQYF

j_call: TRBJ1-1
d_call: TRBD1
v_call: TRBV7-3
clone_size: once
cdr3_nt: TGTGCCAGCAGCATCACGACAGGGGCGGACACTGAAGCTTTCTTT
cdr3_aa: CASSITTGADTEAFF

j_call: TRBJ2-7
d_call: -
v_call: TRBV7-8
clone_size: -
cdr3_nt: TGTGCCAGCAGCAGCGACGTAACTACGAAGCAGTACTTC
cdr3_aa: CASSSDVTTKQYF

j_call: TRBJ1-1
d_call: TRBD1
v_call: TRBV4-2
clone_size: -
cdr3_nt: TGTGCCAGCAGCCAAATCCAGGGGGCCCACACTGAAGCTTTCTTT
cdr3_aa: CASSQIQGAHTEAFF

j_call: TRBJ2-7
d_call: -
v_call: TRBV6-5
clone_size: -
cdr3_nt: TGTGCCACCAAATCTGGCAGTCCCTACGAGCAGTACTTC
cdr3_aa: CATKSGSPYEQYF

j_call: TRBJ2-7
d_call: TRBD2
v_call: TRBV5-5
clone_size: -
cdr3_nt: TGTGCCAGCAGCAGAGGGACTAGCGGGGGACCCTACGAGCAGTACTTC
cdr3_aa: CASSRGTSGGPYEQYF

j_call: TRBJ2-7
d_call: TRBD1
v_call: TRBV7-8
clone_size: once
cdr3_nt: TGTGCCAGCAGCTTAGGGGGACAGGTTTACGAGCAGTACTTC
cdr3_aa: CASSLGGQVYEQYF

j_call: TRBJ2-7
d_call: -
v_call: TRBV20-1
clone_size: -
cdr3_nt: TGCAGTGCGGGACACCCATACGAGCAGTACTTC
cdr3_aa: CSAGHPYEQYF

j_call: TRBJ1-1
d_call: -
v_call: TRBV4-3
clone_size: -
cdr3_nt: TGCGCCAGCAGCCAAGATACTGCGCGGCGGGGGAACACTGAAGCTTTCTTT
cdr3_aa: CASSQDTARRGNTEAFF

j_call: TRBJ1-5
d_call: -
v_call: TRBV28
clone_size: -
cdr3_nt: TGTGCCAGCAGCGGGGAGGGGGTAAGCCAGCCCCAGCATTTT
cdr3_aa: CASSGEGVSQPQHF

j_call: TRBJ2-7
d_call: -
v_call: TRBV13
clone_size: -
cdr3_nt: TGTGCCAGCTCCCGCCAGAATCGGGCCTACGAGCAGTACTTC
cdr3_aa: CASSRQNRAYEQYF

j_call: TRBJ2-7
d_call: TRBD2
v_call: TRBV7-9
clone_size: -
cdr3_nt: TGTGCCATTGTAGGCGGGAGCGAGCAGTACTTC
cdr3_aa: CAIVGGSEQYF

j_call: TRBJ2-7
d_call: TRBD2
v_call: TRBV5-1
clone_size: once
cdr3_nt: TGCGCCAGCAGCTGGGGGGGAAACAGGAGTTCCTACGAGCAGTACTTC
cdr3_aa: CASSWGGNRSSYEQYF

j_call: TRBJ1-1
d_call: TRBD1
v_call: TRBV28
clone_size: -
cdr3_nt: TGTGCCAGCAGTTTATCTACGACAGGGATGACTGAAGCTTTCTTT
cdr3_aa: CASSLSTTGMTEAFF